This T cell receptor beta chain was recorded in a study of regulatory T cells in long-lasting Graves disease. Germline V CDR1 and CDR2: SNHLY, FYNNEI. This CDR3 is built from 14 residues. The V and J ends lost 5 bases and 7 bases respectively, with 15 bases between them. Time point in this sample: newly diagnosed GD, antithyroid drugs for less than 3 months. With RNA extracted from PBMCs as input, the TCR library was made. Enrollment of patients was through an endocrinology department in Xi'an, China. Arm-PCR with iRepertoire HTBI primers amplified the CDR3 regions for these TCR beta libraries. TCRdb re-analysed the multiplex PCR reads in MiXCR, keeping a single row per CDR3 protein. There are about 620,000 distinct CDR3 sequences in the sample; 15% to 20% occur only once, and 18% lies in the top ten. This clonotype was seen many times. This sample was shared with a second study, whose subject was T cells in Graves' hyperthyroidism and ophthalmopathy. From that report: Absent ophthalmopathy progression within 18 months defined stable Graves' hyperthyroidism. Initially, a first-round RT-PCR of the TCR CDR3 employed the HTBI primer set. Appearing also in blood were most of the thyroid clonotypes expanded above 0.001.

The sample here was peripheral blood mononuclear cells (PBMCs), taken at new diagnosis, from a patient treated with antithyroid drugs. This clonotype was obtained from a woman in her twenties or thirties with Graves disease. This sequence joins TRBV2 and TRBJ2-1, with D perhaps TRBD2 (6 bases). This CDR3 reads CASSLRGQGNEQFF. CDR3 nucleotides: TGTGCCAGCAGTTTGCGGGGCCAAGGGAATGAGCAGTTCTTC. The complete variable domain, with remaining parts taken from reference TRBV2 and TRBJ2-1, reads EPEVTQTPSHQVTQMGQEVILRCVPISNHLYFYWYRQILGQKVEFLVSFYNNEISEKSEIFDDQFSVERPDGSNFTLKIRSTKLEDSAMYFCASSLRGQGNEQFFGPGTRLTVL.